This paragraph covers one TCR beta chain sequence. Its antigen is not identified. The authors drew ten milliliters of peripheral blood from each donor. For the second PCR, which ran for 7 to 11 cycles, a sample-barcoded 5' primer and a J-beta primer mix were used. A single record per CDR3 protein comes from TCRdb applying MiXCR to the 5' RACE reads. Found here are 700,000 to 1,000,000 distinct CDR3 sequences, under 45% of them singletons; the top ten hold around 21%. This specimen belongs to a study of blood T cells in healthy people across ages. Whole-study findings and limits: The percentage of naive T cells correlated strongly with TCR beta diversity. Any changes in expanded clonotypes were possibly confounded, as donor CMV status remained unknown.

Per germline, CDR1 DFQATT and CDR2 SNEGSKA (reference sequence). V was trimmed by 5 bases and J by 0 bases, leaving 15 bases between them. This CDR3 is built from 15 residues. The V gene is TRBV20-1, the J gene TRBJ2-3; TRBD2 might be the D (6 bases). The origin of this receptor is a man in his sixties in good health. The sample taken for sequencing was blood. The CDR3 here is CSADRGLTSTDTQYF. CDR3 in DNA: TGCAGTGCTGATAGGGGACTGACTAGCACAGATACGCAGTATTTT.